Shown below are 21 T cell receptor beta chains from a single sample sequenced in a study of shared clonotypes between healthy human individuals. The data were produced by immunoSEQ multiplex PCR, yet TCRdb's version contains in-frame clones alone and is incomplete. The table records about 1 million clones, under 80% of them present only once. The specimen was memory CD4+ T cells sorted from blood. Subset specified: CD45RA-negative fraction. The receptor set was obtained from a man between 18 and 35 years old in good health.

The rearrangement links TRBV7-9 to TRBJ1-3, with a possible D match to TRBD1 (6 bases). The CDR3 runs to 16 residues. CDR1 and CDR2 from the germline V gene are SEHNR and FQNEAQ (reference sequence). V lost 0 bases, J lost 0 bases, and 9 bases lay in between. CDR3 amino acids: CASSLATGFSGNTIYF. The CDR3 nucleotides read TGTGCCAGCAGCTTAGCGACAGGATTCTCTGGAAACACCATATATTTT.

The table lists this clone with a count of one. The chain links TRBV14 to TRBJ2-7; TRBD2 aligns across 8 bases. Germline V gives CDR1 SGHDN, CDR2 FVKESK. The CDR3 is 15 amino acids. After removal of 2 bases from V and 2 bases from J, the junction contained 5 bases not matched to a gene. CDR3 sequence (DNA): TGTGCCAGCAGCCAAATAGCGGGACTCCCCTACGAGCAGTACTTC. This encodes CASSQIAGLPYEQYF.

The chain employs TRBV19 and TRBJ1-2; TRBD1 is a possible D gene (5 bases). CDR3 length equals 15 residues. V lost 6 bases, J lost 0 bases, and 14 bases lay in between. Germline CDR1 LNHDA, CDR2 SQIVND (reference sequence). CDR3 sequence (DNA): TGTGCCAGTAGCGCGACAGCGACCTCTAACTATGGCTACACCTTC. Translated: CASSATATSNYGYTF.

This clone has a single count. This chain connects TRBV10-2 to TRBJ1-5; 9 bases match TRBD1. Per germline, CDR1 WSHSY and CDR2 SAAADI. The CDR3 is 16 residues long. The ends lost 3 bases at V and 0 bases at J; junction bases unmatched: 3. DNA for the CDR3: TGCGCCAGCAGTGATAGGACAGGGGTTAGCAATCAGCCCCAGCATTTT. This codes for CASSDRTGVSNQPQHF.

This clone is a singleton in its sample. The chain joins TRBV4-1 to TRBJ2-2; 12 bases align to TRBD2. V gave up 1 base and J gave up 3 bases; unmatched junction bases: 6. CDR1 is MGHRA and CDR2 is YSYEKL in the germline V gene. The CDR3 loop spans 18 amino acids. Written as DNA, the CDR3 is TGCGCCAGCAGCCAAGGGACTAGCGGGGCTAGGTACACCGGGGAGCTGTTTTTT. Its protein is CASSQGTSGARYTGELFF.

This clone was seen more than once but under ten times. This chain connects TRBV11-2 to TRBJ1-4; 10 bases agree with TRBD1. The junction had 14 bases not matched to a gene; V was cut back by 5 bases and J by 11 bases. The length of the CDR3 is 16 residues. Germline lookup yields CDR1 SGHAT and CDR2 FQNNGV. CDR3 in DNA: TGTGCCAGCAGCCCACCGTGGGGACAGGGGATGGGGAAACTGTTTTTT. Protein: CASSPPWGQGMGKLFF.

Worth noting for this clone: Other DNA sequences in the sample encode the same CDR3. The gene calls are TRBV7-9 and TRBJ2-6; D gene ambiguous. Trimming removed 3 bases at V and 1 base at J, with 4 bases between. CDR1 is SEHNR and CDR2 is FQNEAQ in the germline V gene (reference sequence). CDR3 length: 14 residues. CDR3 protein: CASSFPSGANVLTF. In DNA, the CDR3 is TGTGCCAGCAGCTTCCCGTCTGGGGCCAACGTCCTGACTTTC.

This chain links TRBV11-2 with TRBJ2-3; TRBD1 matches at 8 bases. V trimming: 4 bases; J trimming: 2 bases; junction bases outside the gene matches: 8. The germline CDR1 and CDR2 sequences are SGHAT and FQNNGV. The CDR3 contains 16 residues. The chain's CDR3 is CASSSNKDRATDTQYF. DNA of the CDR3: TGTGCCAGCAGCTCTAACAAGGACAGGGCCACAGATACGCAGTATTTT.

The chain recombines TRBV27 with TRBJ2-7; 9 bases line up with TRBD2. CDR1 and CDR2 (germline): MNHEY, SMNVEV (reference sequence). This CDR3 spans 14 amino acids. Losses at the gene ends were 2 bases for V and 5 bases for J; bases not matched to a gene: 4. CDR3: CASSLMASGNEQYF. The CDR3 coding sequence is TGTGCCAGCAGTTTAATGGCTAGCGGGAACGAGCAGTACTTC.

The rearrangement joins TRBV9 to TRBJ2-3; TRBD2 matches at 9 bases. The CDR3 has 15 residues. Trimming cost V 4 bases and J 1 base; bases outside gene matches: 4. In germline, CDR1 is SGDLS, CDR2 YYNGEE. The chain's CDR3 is CASSKRTSGTDTQYF. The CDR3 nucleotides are TGTGCCAGCAGCAAACGGACTAGCGGCACAGATACGCAGTATTTT.

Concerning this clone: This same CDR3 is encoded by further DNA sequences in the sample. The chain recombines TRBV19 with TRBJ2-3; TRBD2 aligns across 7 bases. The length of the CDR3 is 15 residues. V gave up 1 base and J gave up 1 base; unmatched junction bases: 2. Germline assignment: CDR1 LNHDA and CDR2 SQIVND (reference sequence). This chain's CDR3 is CASSIVRGGTDTQYF. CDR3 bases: TGTGCCAGTAGTATAGTTCGGGGGGGCACAGATACGCAGTATTTT.

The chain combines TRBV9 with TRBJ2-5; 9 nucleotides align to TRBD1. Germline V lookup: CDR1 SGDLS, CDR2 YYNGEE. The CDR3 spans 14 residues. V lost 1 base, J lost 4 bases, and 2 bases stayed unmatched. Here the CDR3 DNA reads TGTGCCAGCAGCGTAAACAGGGGGCGAGAGACCCAGTACTTC. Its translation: CASSVNRGRETQYF.

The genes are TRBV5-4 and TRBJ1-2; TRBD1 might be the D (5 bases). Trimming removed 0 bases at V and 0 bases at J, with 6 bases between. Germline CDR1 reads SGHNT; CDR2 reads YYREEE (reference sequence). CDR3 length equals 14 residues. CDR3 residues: CASSLGTTNYGYTF. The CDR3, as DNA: TGTGCCAGCAGCTTGGGGACAACTAACTATGGCTACACCTTC.

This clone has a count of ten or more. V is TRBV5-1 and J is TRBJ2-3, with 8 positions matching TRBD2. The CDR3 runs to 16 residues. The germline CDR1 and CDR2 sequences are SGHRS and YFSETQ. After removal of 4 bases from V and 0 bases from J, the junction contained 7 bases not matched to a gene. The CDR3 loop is CASSPLERGSTDTQYF. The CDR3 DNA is TGCGCCAGCAGCCCCCTGGAGCGGGGGAGCACAGATACGCAGTATTTT.

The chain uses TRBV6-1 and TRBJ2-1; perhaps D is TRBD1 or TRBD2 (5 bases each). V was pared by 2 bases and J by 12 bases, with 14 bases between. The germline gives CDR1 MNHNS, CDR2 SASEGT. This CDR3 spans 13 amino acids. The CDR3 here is CASSESGPGRQFF. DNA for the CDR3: TGTGCCAGCAGTGAATCAGGGCCAGGGAGGCAGTTCTTC.

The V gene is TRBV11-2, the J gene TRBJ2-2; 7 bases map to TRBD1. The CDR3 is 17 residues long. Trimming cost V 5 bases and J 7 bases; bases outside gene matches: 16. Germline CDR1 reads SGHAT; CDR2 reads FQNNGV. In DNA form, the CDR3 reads TGTGCCAGCAGCCTCACAGGGGTTTCCATAAACGGCGGGGAGCTGTTTTTT. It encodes CASSLTGVSINGGELFF. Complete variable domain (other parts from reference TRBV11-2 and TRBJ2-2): EAGVAQSPRYKIIEKRQSVAFWCNPISGHATLYWYQQILGQGPKLLIQFQNNGVVDDSQLPKDRFSAERLKGVDSTLKIQPAKLEDSAVYLCASSLTGVSINGGELFFGEGSRLTVL.

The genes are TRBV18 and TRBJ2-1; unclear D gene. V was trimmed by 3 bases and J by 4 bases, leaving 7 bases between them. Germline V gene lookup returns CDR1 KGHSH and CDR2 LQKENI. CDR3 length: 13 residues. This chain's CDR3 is CASSPGPYNEQFF. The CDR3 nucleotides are TGTGCCAGCTCACCCGGACCGTACAATGAGCAGTTCTTC.

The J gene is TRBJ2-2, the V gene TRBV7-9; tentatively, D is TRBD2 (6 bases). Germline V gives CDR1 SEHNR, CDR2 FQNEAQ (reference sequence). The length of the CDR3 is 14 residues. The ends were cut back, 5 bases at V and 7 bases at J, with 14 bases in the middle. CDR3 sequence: CASSRLVASGELFF. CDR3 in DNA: TGTGCCAGCAGCCGACTAGTAGCGAGCGGGGAGCTGTTTTTT.

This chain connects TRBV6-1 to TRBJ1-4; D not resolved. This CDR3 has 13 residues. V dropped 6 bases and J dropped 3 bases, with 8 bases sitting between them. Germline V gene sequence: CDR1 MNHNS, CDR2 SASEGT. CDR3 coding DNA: TGTGCCAGCAGCTATTCACCTAATGAAAAACTGTTTTTT. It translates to CASSYSPNEKLFF.

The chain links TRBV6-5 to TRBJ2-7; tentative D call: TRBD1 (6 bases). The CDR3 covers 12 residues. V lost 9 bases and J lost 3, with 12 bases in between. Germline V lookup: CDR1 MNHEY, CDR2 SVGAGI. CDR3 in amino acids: CASKTGVYEQYF. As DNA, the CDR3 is TGTGCCAGTAAGACAGGTGTCTACGAGCAGTACTTC.

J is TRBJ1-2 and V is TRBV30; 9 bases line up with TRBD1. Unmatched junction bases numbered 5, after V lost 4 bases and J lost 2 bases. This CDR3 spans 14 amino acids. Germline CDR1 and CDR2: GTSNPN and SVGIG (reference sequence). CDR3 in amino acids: CAWTRQGGNYGYTF. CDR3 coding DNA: TGTGCCTGGACTAGACAGGGGGGAAACTATGGCTACACCTTC.